This entry concerns a single T cell receptor beta chain. The antigen is undetermined. MiXCR, run by TCRdb on the reads, gives a single entry per CDR3 protein. The table lists about 110,000 distinct CDR3 sequences, over 40% of them singletons. This entry comes from a study of T cell repertoires in cytomegalovirus infection. In the study overall: Indications of both CMV infection and matching HLA type were provided by public TCR beta signatures.

CDR3 length equals 14 residues. V lost 2 bases to trimming and J lost 0 bases, with 5 bases between them. From germline, CDR1 is SGHVS and CDR2 FQNEAQ. Regarding the study as a whole: Of the TCR beta families, the public ones yielded a cumulative frequency that identified carriers of CMV plus the relevant HLA.

Sample: CD8+ T cells from cultured PBMCs, taken from culture after CMV antigen stimulation. The TCR originated in a human donor in good health (CMV status not recorded). Some clones in this sample may be carry-over from other donors' samples. The rearrangement joins TRBV7-8 to TRBJ2-4; no reliable D call. Written as DNA, the CDR3 is TGTGCCAGCAGCTTATCCCTAGCCAAAAACATTCAGTACTTC. It is translated as CASSLSLAKNIQYF.